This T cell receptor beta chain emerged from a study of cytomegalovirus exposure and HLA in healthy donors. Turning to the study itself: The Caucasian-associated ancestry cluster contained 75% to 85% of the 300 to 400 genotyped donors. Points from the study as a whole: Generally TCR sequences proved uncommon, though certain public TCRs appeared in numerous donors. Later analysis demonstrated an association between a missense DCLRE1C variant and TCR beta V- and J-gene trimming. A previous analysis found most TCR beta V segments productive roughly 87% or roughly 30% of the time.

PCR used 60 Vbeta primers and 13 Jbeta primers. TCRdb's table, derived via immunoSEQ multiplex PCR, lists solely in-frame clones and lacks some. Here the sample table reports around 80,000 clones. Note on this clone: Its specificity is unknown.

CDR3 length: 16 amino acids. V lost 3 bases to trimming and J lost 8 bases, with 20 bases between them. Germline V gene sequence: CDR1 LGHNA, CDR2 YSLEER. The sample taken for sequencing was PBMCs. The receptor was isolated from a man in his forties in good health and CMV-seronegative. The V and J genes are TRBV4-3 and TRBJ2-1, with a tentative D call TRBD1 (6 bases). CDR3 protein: CASSQQITDSQYEQFF. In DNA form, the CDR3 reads TGCGCCAGCAGCCAGCAAATTACGGACAGTCAGTATGAGCAGTTCTTC.